This is a list of T cell receptor beta chains from one sample in a study of cytomegalovirus exposure and HLA in healthy donors. The data were produced by immunoSEQ multiplex PCR, yet TCRdb's version contains in-frame clones alone and is incomplete. The table gives 53,000 or so clones; the top ten clones make up 9.5% to 15% of it. The sample taken for sequencing was PBMCs. All receptors come from a young man in good health and CMV-seropositive. Both conserved end residues are part of each CDR3. Fields, in order: J gene, V gene, D gene, CDR3 DNA, CDR3 protein. D genes are given only for firm matches.

TRBJ2-2 TRBV28 TRBD2 TGTGCCAGCAGACTAGCGGGAGGAGACACCGGGGAGCTGTTTTTT CASRLAGGDTGELFF
TRBJ1-3 TRBV7-3 . TGTGCCAGCAGCCTGACAGCAAGATCTGGAAACACCATATATTTT CASSLTARSGNTIYF
TRBJ2-1 TRBV7-9 TRBD2 TGTGCCAGCCAGGGAGGGAGACACAATGAGCAGTTCTTC CASQGGRHNEQFF
TRBJ2-7 TRBV29-1 TRBD1 TGCAGCGCAAAGACAGGGTTCGGACGCGAGCAGTACTTC CSAKTGFGREQYF
TRBJ1-4 TRBV5-6 . TGTGCCAGCAGCTCACGGGGTACAGGGAGGGGACCTAATGAAAAACTGTTTTTT CASSSRGTGRGPNEKLFF
TRBJ2-1 TRBV9 . TGTGCCAGCAGCGTAGCATCCTACAATGAGCAGTTCTTC CASSVASYNEQFF
TRBJ2-2 TRBV20-1 . TGCAGTGCCCCCCTAGCCCGGGAGCTGTTTTTT CSAPLARELFF
TRBJ2-2 TRBV12-5 TRBD1 TGTGCTAGTGGATATACGGGACAGTTGCACGGGGAGCTGTTTTTT CASGYTGQLHGELFF
TRBJ2-2 TRBV10-3 TRBD2 TGTGCCATCAGTGGGGCTAGCGGGGCTAGCGGGGAGCTGTTTTTT CAISGASGASGELFF
TRBJ2-7 TRBV4-1 TRBD1 TGCGCCAGCAGCCCAGTGAGCGCAGGGGGTTACGAGCAGTACTTC CASSPVSAGGYEQYF
TRBJ1-1 TRBV5-1 . TGCGCCAGCAGCCCTTCGGGTCAGTCGGGGAACACTGAAGCTTTCTTT CASSPSGQSGNTEAFF
TRBJ2-5 TRBV25-1 . TGTGCCAGCAGTGAATATTTACTGAACCAAGAGACCCAGTACTTC CASSEYLLNQETQYF
TRBJ1-5 TRBV5-1 TRBD1 TGCGCCAGCAGCCCCTACCCGACAGGGTCGGGAGATGGGCCCCAGCATTTT CASSPYPTGSGDGPQHF
TRBJ2-7 TRBV6-5 TRBD2 TGTGCCAGCAGTTACTCCCTAGCGGGGTCCTACGAGCAGTACTTC CASSYSLAGSYEQYF
TRBJ1-1 TRBV19 TRBD1 TGTGCCAGTAGCCGGGACAGCCGTGACACTGAAGCTTTCTTT CASSRDSRDTEAFF
TRBJ1-6 TRBV6-5 TRBD1 TGTGCCAGCAGTTACGACAGGGGGCTCGATTCACCCCTCCACTTT CASSYDRGLDSPLHF
TRBJ2-7 TRBV27 . TGTGCCAGCAGACCCTGGCCGGGGGTTTCCTACGAGCAGTACTTC CASRPWPGVSYEQYF
TRBJ1-4 TRBV19 . TGTGCCAGTAGTAGCAGGGAGGGGGAAAAACTGTTTTTT CASSSREGEKLFF
TRBJ1-1 TRBV30 TRBD1 TGTGCCTGGACCAAACGACAGGGATCTAACACTGAAGCTTTCTTT CAWTKRQGSNTEAFF
TRBJ2-1 TRBV11-2 TRBD2 TGTGCCAGCAGTGGGATAGCGGGTTACAATGAGCAGTTCTTC CASSGIAGYNEQFF
TRBJ2-1 TRBV12-5 TRBD2 TGTGCTAGTGGTTTGGATCGCGGGAGAGGTTATGAGCAGTTCTTC CASGLDRGRGYEQFF
TRBJ2-5 TRBV2 TRBD2 TGTGCCAGCGCTGACGAGGCGGGGGGCCCTTGGTGGTACTTC CASADEAGGPWWYF
TRBJ1-5 TRBV27 . TGTGCCAGCAGTTTGCGAGGGTTGGGTCAGCCCCAGCATTTT CASSLRGLGQPQHF
TRBJ2-2 TRBV11-2 . TGTGCCAGCAGCTTAGAGGGACAGAACACCGGGGAGCTGTTTTTT CASSLEGQNTGELFF
TRBJ2-2 TRBV28 . TGTGCCAGCAGTGACAGATTCTCCGGGGAGCTGTTTTTT CASSDRFSGELFF
TRBJ1-5 TRBV9 . TGTGCCAGCAGCGTAGGGCAGTCGATGCCCCAGCATTTT CASSVGQSMPQHF
TRBJ2-7 TRBV10-3 . TGTGCCGTCAGTGAGTTCCCGACAGTCTACGAGCAGTACTTC CAVSEFPTVYEQYF